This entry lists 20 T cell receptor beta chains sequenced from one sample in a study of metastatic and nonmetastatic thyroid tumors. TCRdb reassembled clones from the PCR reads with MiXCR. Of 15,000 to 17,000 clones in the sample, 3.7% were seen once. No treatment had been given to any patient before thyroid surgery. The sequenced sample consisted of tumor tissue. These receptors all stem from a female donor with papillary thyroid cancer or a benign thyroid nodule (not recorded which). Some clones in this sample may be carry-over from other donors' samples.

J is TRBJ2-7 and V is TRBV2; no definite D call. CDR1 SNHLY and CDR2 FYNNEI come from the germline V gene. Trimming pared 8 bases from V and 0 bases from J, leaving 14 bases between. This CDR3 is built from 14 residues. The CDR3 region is CASGSGMVSYEQYF. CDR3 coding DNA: TGTGCCAGCGGAAGTGGAATGGTCTCCTACGAGCAGTACTTC.

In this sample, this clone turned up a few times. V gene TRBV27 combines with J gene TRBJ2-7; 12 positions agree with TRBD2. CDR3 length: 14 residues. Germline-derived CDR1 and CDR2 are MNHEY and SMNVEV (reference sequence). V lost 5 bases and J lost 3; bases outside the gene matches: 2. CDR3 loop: CASSQLAGGYEQYF. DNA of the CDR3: TGTGCCAGCAGTCAACTAGCGGGAGGCTACGAGCAGTACTTC.

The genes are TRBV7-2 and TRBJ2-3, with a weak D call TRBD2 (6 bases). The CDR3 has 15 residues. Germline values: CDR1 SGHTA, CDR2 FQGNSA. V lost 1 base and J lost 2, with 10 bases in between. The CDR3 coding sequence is TGTGCCAGCAGCTTAGACGGGGGAACCACAGATACGCAGTATTTT. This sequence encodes CASSLDGGTTDTQYF.

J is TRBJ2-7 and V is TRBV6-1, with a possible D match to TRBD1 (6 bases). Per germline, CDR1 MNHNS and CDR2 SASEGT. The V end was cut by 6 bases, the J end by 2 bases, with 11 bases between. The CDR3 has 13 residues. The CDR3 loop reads CASRSGQTYEQYF. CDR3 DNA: TGTGCCAGCAGAAGCGGACAGACCTACGAGCAGTACTTC.

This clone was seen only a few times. The CDR3, as DNA: TGTGCCAGCAGTTTAGTTCAGAAGAACACTGAAGCTTTCTTT. It encodes CASSLVQKNTEAFF. This chain links TRBV28 with TRBJ1-1, with D hard to call. Germline-derived CDR1 and CDR2 are MDHEN and SYDVKM. The CDR3 has 14 amino acids. The V end lost 2 bases, the J end lost 1 base, and 8 bases lay between the germline ends.

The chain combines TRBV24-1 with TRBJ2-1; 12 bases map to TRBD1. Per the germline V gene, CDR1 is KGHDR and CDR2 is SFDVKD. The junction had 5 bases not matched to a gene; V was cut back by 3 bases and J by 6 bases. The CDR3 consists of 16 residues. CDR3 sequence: CATSDPGTGGFNEQFF. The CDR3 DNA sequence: TGTGCCACCAGTGATCCCGGGACAGGGGGCTTCAATGAGCAGTTCTTC.

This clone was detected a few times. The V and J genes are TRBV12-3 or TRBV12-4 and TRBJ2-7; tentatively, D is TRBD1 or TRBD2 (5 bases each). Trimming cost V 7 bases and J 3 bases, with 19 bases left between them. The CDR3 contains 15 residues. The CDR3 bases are TGTGCCAGCAAAGATTTTGGGGACCTAATCTACGAGCAGTACTTC. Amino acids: CASKDFGDLIYEQYF.

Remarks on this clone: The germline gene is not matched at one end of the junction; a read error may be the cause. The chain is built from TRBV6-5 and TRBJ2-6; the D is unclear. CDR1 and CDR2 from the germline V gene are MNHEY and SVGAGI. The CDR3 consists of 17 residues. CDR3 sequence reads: CASSDSNSISGANVLTF. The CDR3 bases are TGTGCCAGCAGTGACTCGAACTCCATTTCTGGGGCCAACGTCCTGACTTTC.

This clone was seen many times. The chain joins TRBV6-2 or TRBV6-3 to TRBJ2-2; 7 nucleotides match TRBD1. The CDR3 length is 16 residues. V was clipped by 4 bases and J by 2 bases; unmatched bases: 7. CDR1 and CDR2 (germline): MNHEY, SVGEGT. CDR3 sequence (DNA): TGTGCCAGCAGTTCTTACAGGGGCGATAACACCGGGGAGCTGTTTTTT. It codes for CASSSYRGDNTGELFF.

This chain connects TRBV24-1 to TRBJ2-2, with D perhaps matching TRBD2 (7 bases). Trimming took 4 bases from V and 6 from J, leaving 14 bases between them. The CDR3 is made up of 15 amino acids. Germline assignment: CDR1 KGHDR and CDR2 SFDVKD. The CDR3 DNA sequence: TGTGCCACCAGTGAATCCTTGGGGGGGCCCGGGGAGCTGTTTTTT. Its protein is CATSESLGGPGELFF.

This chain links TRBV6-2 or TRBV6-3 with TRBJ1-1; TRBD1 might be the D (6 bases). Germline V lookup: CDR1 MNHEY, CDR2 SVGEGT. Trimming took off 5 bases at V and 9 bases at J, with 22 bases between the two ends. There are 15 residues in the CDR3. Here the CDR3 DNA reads TGTGCCAGCAGTCAAGGGGACGGGACAAGCGACAAAGCTTTCTTT. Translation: CASSQGDGTSDKAFF.

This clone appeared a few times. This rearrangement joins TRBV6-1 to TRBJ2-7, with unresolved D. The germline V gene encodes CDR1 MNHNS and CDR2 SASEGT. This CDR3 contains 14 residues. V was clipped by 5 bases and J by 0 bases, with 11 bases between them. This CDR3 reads CASSPDAVSYEQYF. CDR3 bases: TGTGCCAGCAGTCCGGACGCCGTCTCCTACGAGCAGTACTTC.

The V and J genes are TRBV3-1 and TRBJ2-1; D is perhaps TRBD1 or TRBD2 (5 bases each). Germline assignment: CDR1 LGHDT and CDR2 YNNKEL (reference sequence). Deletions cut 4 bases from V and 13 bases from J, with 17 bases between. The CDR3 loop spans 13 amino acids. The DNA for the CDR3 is TGTGCCAGCAGCCTAGATCGGGACCAGCCACAGTTCTTC. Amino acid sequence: CASSLDRDQPQFF.

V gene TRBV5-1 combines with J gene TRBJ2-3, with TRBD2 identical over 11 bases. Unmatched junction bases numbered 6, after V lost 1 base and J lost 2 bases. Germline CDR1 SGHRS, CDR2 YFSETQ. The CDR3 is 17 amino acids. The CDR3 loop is CASSLIRLAGPTDTQYF. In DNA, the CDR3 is TGCGCCAGCAGCTTGATTCGACTAGCGGGACCCACAGATACGCAGTATTTT.

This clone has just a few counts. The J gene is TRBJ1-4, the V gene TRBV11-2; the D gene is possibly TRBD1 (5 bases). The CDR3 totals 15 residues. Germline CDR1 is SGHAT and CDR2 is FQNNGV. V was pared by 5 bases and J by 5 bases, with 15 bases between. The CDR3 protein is CASSRLGHRNEKLFF. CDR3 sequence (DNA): TGTGCCAGCAGCCGACTCGGACACCGGAATGAAAAACTGTTTTTT.

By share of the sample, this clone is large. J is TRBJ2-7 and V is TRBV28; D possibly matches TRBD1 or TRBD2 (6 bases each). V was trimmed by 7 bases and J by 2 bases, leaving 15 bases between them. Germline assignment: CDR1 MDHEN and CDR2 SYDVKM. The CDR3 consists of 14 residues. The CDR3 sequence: CASTPGGDTYEQYF. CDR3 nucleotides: TGTGCCAGCACCCCCGGCGGGGACACCTACGAGCAGTACTTC.

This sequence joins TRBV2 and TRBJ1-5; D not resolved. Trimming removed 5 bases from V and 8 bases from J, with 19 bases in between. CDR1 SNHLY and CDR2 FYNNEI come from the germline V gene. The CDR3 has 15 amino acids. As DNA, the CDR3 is TGTGCCAGCAGTTCAGAGGGCAGGATTACTGAGCCCCAGCATTTT. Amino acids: CASSSEGRITEPQHF.

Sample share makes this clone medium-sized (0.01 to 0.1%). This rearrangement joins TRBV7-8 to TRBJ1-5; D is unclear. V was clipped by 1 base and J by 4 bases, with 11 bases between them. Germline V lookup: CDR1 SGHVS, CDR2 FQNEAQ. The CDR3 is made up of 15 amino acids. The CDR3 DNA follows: TGTGCCAGCAGCTTAGTAAGGGATTGGAATCAGCCCCAGCATTTT. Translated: CASSLVRDWNQPQHF.

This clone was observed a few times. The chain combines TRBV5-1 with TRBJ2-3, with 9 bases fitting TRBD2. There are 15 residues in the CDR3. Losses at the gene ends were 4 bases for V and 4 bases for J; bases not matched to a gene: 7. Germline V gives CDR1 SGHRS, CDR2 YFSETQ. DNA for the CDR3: TGCGCCAGCAGCCGAGCGGGAGGTTTCGCAGATACGCAGTATTTT. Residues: CASSRAGGFADTQYF.

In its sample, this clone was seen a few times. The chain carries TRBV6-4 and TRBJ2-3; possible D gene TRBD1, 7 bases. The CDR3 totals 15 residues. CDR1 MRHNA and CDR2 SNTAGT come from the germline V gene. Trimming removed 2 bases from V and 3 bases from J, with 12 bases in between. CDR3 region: CASSDGQGGTDTQYF. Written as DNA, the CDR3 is TGTGCCAGCAGTGACGGGCAGGGGGGAACAGATACGCAGTATTTT.